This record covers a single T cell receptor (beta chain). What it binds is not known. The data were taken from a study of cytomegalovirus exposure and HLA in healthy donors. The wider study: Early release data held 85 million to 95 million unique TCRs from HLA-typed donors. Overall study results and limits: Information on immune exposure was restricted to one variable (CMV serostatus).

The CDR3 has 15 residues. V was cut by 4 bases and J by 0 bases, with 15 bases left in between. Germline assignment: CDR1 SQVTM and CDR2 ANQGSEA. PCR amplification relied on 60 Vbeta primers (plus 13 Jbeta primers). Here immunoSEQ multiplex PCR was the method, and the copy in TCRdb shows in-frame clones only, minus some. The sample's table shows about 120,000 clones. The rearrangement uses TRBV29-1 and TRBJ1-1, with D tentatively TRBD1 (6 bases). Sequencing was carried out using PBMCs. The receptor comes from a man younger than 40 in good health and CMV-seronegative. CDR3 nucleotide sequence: TGCAGCGTTGCTGGGGGCTGGGGTATGAACACTGAAGCTTTCTTT. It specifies CSVAGGWGMNTEAFF.